These 17 T cell receptor beta chains originate from one sample sequenced in a study of blood T cell repertoires in COVID-19. Assay: immunoSEQ multiplex PCR; the TCRdb copy retains only in-frame clones and omits some. The sample records under 85,000 clones, over 75% being singletons. The sequencing sample was made of peripheral blood. The receptors here all came from a man aged 70 or older with acute or convalescent COVID-19.

V and J are TRBV5-5 and TRBJ2-1; 9 positions match TRBD1. The CDR3 is 15 residues long. J gave up 4 bases and V 1 base, and 3 bases lay outside the gene matches. Looked up from germline, CDR1 is SGHKS and CDR2 is YYEKEE (reference sequence). The CDR3 sequence is CASSLRDRGYNEQFF. CDR3 bases: TGTGCCAGCAGCTTGAGAGACAGGGGGTACAATGAGCAGTTCTTC.

This CDR3 reads CASSQGFGTGSEKLFF. CDR3 bases: TGTGCCAGCAGCCAAGGTTTCGGGACAGGGTCCGAAAAACTGTTTTTT. The J gene is TRBJ1-4, the V gene TRBV3-1 (or the pseudogene TRBV3-2), with 9 nucleotides matching TRBD1. Germline trimming cut 1 base from V and 8 bases from J; bases unmatched to any gene: 8. The CDR3 sequence is 16 residues long. The V gene's germline CDR1 is LGHDT and CDR2 YNNKEL (reference sequence).

The table lists this clone with a few counts. The rearrangement links TRBV4-1 to TRBJ1-6; D might be TRBD1 (6 bases). V gave up 3 bases and J gave up 0 bases, with 12 bases separating them. Germline CDR1 and CDR2: MGHRA and YSYEKL. The CDR3 is made up of 17 amino acids. CDR3 in DNA: TGCGCCAGCAGCCAGGAGACAGGCCCCTCCTATAATTCACCCCTCCACTTT. Protein product: CASSQETGPSYNSPLHF.

The V call is TRBV2, the J call TRBJ1-5; 12 bases line up with TRBD1. CDR1 and CDR2 from the germline V gene are SNHLY and FYNNEI. The CDR3 covers 15 residues. Losses at the gene ends were 6 bases for V and 7 bases for J; bases not matched to a gene: 7. For the CDR3, the DNA is TGTGCCAGCAGGGGGGACAGGGGGCGGGCCCAGCCCCAGCATTTT. It is translated as CASRGDRGRAQPQHF. The whole variable domain, remainder taken from reference TRBV2 and TRBJ1-5, is EPEVTQTPSHQVTQMGQEVILRCVPISNHLYFYWYRQILGQKVEFLVSFYNNEISEKSEIFDDQFSVERPDGSNFTLKIRSTKLEDSAMYFCASRGDRGRAQPQHFGDGTRLSIL.

This CDR3 reads CASSLGGAVTSGTDTQYF. For the CDR3, the DNA is TGCGCCAGCAGCTTGGGCGGAGCCGTTACGTCGGGCACAGATACGCAGTATTTT. J is TRBJ2-3 and V is TRBV5-1; D remains ambiguous. Trimming pared 0 bases from V and 1 base from J, leaving 18 bases between. Germline CDR1 is SGHRS and CDR2 is YFSETQ. The CDR3 sequence is 18 residues long.

The rearrangement links TRBV9 to TRBJ1-6; D is perhaps TRBD1 (6 bases). The length of the CDR3 is 14 residues. Germline V gives CDR1 SGDLS, CDR2 YYNGEE. Trimming shortened V by 2 bases and J by 6 bases, and 9 bases separated the two germline ends. This CDR3 is CASSVDRSNSPLHF. CDR3 in DNA: TGTGCCAGCAGCGTCGACAGGTCTAATTCACCCCTCCACTTT.

The rearrangement links TRBV19 to TRBJ2-2; tentatively, D is TRBD1 (5 bases). The CDR3 runs to 16 residues. CDR1 and CDR2 from the germline V gene are LNHDA and SQIVND (reference sequence). Trimming took 3 bases from V and 4 from J, leaving 15 bases between them. CDR3 DNA: TGTGCCAGTAGTATTCTGGGGCGGTCTGGCACCGGGGAGCTGTTTTTT. Its translation: CASSILGRSGTGELFF.

The V gene is TRBV28, the J gene TRBJ2-3, with TRBD2 matching over 11 bases. Trimming cost V 7 bases and J 8 bases; bases outside gene matches: 8. The germline gives CDR1 MDHEN, CDR2 SYDVKM. This CDR3 contains 14 residues. Here the CDR3 reads CASIKLAGVGTQYF. The CDR3 nucleotides are TGTGCCAGCATCAAACTAGCGGGAGTTGGTACGCAGTATTTT.

The chain uses TRBV3-1 (or the pseudogene TRBV3-2) and TRBJ1-3, with a tentative D call TRBD1 (6 bases). Per germline, CDR1 LGHDT and CDR2 YNNKEL (reference sequence). Trimming left V 0 bases short and J 1 base short, with 16 bases between. This CDR3 has 18 amino acids. The CDR3: CASSQDYPGVRSGNTIYF. The CDR3 nucleotides read TGTGCCAGCAGCCAAGATTACCCAGGGGTGAGATCTGGAAACACCATATATTTT.

V gene TRBV19 combines with J gene TRBJ2-7, with TRBD2 matching over 9 bases. Trimming at V came to 5 bases and at J to 3 bases, leaving 8 bases not matched to a gene. The CDR3 covers 15 residues. CDR1 LNHDA and CDR2 SQIVND come from the germline V gene (reference sequence). The CDR3 DNA is TGTGCCAGTAGTCCCCCCGGACTAGCGATCTACGAGCAGTACTTC. The encoded protein is CASSPPGLAIYEQYF.

V usage is TRBV5-1 and J usage is TRBJ2-7; 11 bases line up with TRBD2. Germline V gives CDR1 SGHRS, CDR2 YFSETQ. The CDR3 contains 17 residues. The V segment lost 0 bases and the J segment 7 bases; nucleotides outside the gene matches: 12. The CDR3 DNA reads as TGCGCCAGCAGCTTGGGGACAGGGCTAGCGGGAGGAGAAGAGCAGTACTTC. As protein: CASSLGTGLAGGEEQYF.

The rearrangement uses TRBV9 and TRBJ1-5; D is ambiguous. The CDR3 loop spans 13 amino acids. Per germline, CDR1 SGDLS and CDR2 YYNGEE. V lost 3 bases and J 3 bases, leaving 7 bases between the germline ends. In nucleotides, the CDR3 is TGTGCCAGCAGCGCCGGGAACAATCAGCCCCAGCATTTT. This encodes CASSAGNNQPQHF.

The rearrangement uses TRBV5-5 and TRBJ1-1, with 7 nucleotides matching TRBD1. CDR3 size: 15 residues. The germline CDR1 and CDR2 sequences are SGHKS and YYEKEE (reference sequence). Unmatched junction bases numbered 7, after V lost 1 base and J lost 4 bases. CDR3 in amino acids: CASSLKQGWSTEAFF. The CDR3 DNA reads TGTGCCAGCAGCTTGAAACAGGGGTGGTCCACTGAAGCTTTCTTT.

The chain is built from TRBV4-1 and TRBJ1-4; D is undetermined. The CDR3 consists of 16 residues. V was pared by 0 bases and J by 0 bases, with 8 bases between. The germline CDR1 and CDR2 sequences are MGHRA and YSYEKL. CDR3 sequence: CASSQDVATTNEKLFF. The DNA of the CDR3 is TGCGCCAGCAGCCAAGATGTGGCCACAACTAATGAAAAACTGTTTTTT.

J is TRBJ1-4 and V is TRBV4-1, with 7 nucleotides matching TRBD1. The CDR3 loop spans 17 amino acids. Germline V gene sequence: CDR1 MGHRA, CDR2 YSYEKL. Trimming removed 0 bases from V and 2 bases from J; junction bases left unmatched: 6. The CDR3 loop reads CASSQDIAGGTNEKLFF. Written as DNA, the CDR3 is TGCGCCAGCAGCCAAGATATTGCAGGGGGGACTAATGAAAAACTGTTTTTT.

This chain uses TRBV2 with TRBJ2-5, with no clear D. This CDR3 has 11 amino acids. Germline values: CDR1 SNHLY, CDR2 FYNNEI. V gave up 9 bases and J gave up 2 bases, with 7 bases separating them. The CDR3 nucleotides read TGTGCCAGTTCAGGACAAGAGACCCAGTACTTC. It yields the protein CASSGQETQYF.

The chain has TRBV10-3 and TRBJ2-1, with D perhaps matching TRBD1 (5 bases). This CDR3 has 13 amino acids. Germline assignment: CDR1 ENHRY and CDR2 SYGVKD. Trimming took off 4 bases at V and 8 bases at J, with 12 bases between the two ends. For the CDR3, the DNA is TGTGCCATCAGTGTGGGGCGGCTAGATGAGCAGTTCTTC. This gives the protein CAISVGRLDEQFF.